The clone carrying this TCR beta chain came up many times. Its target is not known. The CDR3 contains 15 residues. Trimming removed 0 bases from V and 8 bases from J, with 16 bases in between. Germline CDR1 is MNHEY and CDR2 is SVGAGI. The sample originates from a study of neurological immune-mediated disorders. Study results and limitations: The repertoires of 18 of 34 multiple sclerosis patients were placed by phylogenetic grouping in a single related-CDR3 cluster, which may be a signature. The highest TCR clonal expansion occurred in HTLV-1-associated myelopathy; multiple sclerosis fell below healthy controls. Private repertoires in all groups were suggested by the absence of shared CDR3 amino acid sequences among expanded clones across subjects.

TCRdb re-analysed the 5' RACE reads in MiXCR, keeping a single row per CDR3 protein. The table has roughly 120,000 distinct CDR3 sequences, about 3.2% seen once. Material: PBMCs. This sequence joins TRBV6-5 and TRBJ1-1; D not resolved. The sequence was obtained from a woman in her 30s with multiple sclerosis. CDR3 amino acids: CASSYSDGPAAEAFF. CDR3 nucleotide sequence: TGTGCCAGCAGTTACTCGGATGGGCCGGCCGCCGAAGCTTTCTTT.